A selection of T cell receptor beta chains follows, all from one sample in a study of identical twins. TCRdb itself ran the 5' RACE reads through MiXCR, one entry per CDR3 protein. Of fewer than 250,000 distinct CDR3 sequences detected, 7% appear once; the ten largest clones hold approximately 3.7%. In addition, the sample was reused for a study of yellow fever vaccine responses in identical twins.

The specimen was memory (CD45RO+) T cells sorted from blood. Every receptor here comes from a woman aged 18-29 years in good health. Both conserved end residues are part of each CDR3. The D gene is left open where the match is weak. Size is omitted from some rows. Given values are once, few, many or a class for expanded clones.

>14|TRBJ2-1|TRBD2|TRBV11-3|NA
CASGPSGANNEQFF
TGTGCCAGCGGCCCTAGCGGGGCTAACAATGAGCAGTTCTTC
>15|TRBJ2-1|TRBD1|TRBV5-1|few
CASSPDRGIFNEQFF
TGCGCCAGCAGCCCAGACAGGGGCATTTTCAATGAGCAGTTCTTC
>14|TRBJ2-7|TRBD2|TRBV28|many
CASVPGTRIFEQYF
TGTGCCAGCGTACCCGGGACTAGGATATTCGAGCAGTACTTC
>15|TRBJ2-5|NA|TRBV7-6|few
CASSPTGEVQQTQYF
TGTGCCAGCAGCCCTACAGGGGAGGTACAACAGACCCAGTACTTC
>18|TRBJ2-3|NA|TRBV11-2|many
CASSTPGLRDLSTDTQYF
TGTGCCAGCAGCACACCGGGACTGAGGGATCTCAGCACAGATACGCAGTATTTT
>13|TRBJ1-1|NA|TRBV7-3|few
CASSLERDTEAFF
TGTGCCAGCAGCTTAGAACGAGACACTGAAGCTTTCTTT
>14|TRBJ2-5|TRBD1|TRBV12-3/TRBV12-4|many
CASSLAGGVETQYF
TGTGCCAGCAGTTTAGCAGGGGGCGTAGAGACCCAGTACTTC
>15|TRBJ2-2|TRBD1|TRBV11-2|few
CASNGQGSNTGELFF
TGTGCCAGCAACGGACAGGGGTCGAACACCGGGGAGCTGTTTTTT
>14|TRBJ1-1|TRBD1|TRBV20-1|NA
CSAPKTGVDTEAFF
TGCAGTGCACCAAAGACAGGGGTGGACACTGAAGCTTTCTTT
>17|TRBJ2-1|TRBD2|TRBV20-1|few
CSARDGTSVAVYNEQFF
TGCAGTGCTAGAGATGGGACTAGCGTAGCGGTTTACAATGAGCAGTTCTTC
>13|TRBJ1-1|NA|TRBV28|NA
CASSFRLNTEAFF
TGTGCCAGCAGTTTCAGGTTGAACACTGAAGCTTTCTTT
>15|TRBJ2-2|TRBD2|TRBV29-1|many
CSVKVAGNHTGELFF
TGCAGCGTTAAGGTAGCGGGGAACCATACCGGGGAGCTGTTTTTT
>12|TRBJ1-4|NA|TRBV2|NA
CASKRSNEKLFF
TGTGCCAGCAAGCGGAGCAATGAAAAACTGTTTTTT
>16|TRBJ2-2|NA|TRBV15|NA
CATSRDISANTGELFF
TGTGCCACCAGCAGAGATATTTCGGCGAACACCGGGGAGCTGTTTTTT
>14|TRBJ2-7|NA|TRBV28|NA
CASLGLSGIWEQYF
TGTGCCAGCCTAGGGTTGTCGGGTATTTGGGAGCAGTACTTC
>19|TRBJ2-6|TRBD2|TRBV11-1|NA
CASSFYGGGGLSGANVLTF
TGTGCCAGCAGCTTCTACGGCGGGGGAGGGCTCTCTGGGGCCAACGTCCTGACTTTC